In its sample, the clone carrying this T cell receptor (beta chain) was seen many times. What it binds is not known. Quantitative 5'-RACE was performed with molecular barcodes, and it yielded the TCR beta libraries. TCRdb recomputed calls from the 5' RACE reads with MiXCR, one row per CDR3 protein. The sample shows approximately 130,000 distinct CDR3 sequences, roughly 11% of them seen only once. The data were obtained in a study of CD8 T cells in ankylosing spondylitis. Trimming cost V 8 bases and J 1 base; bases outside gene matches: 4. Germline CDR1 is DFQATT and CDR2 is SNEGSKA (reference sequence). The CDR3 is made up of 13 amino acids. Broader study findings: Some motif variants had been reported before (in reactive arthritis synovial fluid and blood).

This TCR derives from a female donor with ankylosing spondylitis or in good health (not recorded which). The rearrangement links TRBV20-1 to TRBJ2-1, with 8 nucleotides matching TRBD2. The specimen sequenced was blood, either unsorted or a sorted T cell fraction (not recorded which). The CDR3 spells CSSGSGSYNEQFF. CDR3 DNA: TGCAGTAGCGGGAGTGGATCCTACAATGAGCAGTTCTTC.